A single sample gave rise to the 18 T cell receptor beta chains below, sequenced in a study of T-cell reconstitution after alpha-beta-depleted transplantation in children. Unique molecular identifiers were used to barcode this TCRbeta library. Each CDR3 protein gets one entry after TCRdb re-called the PCR reads with MiXCR. Of 540,000 or so distinct CDR3 sequences detected, more than 20% appear once; the ten largest clones hold roughly 14%. The specimen comprised PBMCs, mostly from graft donor cells, sampled 360 days after TCRalphabeta/CD19-depleted stem cell transplant. The origin of the receptors is a boy under two years old who had a stem cell transplant for acute myeloid leukemia, so the T cells may come from the graft donor.

J is TRBJ1-1 and V is TRBV6-5, with no clear D. Germline V lookup: CDR1 MNHEY, CDR2 SVGAGI. The CDR3 runs to 14 residues. V was pared by 2 bases and J by 1 base, with 8 bases between. The DNA for the CDR3 is TGTGCCAGCAGTTACCGTCTCCCGAACACTGAAGCTTTCTTT. It translates to CASSYRLPNTEAFF.

The rearrangement joins TRBV20-1 to TRBJ2-7; D possibly corresponds to TRBD1 (6 bases). Germline lookup yields CDR1 DFQATT and CDR2 SNEGSKA (reference sequence). V dropped 5 bases and J dropped 3 bases, with 8 bases sitting between them. The CDR3 loop spans 11 amino acids. CDR3 loop: CSAGDIYEQYF. Here the CDR3 DNA reads TGCAGTGCTGGGGACATCTACGAGCAGTACTTC.

Note on this clonotype: A much larger clone lies one base from this, so it may be a read error. This rearrangement joins TRBV6-2 or TRBV6-3 to TRBJ2-1; D is undetermined. Trimming removed 6 bases at V and 4 bases at J, with 19 bases between. CDR3 length equals 16 residues. CDR1 and CDR2 from the germline V gene are MNHEY and SVGEGT. CDR3 sequence: CASRSGPLSRYNEQFF. CDR3 DNA sequence: TGTGCCAGCAGATCCGGGCCCTTATCCCGATACAATGAGCAGTTCTTC.

As DNA, the CDR3 is TGTGCCAGCAGTTACGCCTCCGGACAGGAGATCCATGAGCAGTTCTTC. Its translation: CASSYASGQEIHEQFF. The genes are TRBV6-2 or TRBV6-3 and TRBJ2-1; 7 bases line up with TRBD1. J gave up 8 bases and V 2 bases, and 12 bases lay outside the gene matches. The CDR3 runs 16 residues. Germline V gene data show CDR1 as MNHEY and CDR2 as SVGEGT.

The V call is TRBV7-6, the J call TRBJ1-2, with TRBD1 as a possible D gene (5 bases). This CDR3 is built from 15 residues. Germline CDR1 is SGHVS and CDR2 is FNYEAQ. The germline V and J ends were trimmed by 5 bases and 1 base, with 14 bases remaining between them. CDR3 DNA sequence: TGTGCCAGCAGCCCCGACAGTGTTGGTAACTATGGCTACACCTTC. As protein: CASSPDSVGNYGYTF.

This clonotype was recorded at least ten times. This chain connects TRBV5-1 to TRBJ1-1; D remains unclear. Per germline, CDR1 SGHRS and CDR2 YFSETQ. This CDR3 is built from 15 residues. Trimming left V 0 bases short and J 1 base short, with 10 bases between. The CDR3 nucleotides are TGCGCCAGCAGCTTGGGCGAGGGTTCGAACACTGAAGCTTTCTTT. Amino acid sequence: CASSLGEGSNTEAFF. The entire variable domain, with the rest obtained from reference TRBV5-1 and TRBJ1-1, is as follows: KAGVTQTPRYLIKTRGQQVTLSCSPISGHRSVSWYQQTPGQGLQFLFEYFSETQRNKGNFPGRFSGRQFSNSRSEMNVSTLELGDSALYLCASSLGEGSNTEAFFGQGTRLTVV.

This chain joins TRBV24-1 and TRBJ2-2; TRBD1 agrees at 8 bases. The CDR3 sequence is 14 residues long. J was trimmed by 3 bases and V by 12 bases; bases with no gene match: 8. CDR1 is KGHDR and CDR2 is SFDVKD in the germline V gene. Here the CDR3 DNA reads TGTGCCGTCGGGGAGACAGGGGACACCGGGGAGCTGTTTTTT. Translated, it gives CAVGETGDTGELFF.

The chain couples TRBV7-6 to TRBJ2-3; D might be TRBD2 (6 bases). This CDR3 region has 14 residues. CDR1 SGHVS and CDR2 FNYEAQ come from the germline V gene. Trimming removed 3 bases from V and 2 bases from J, with 9 bases in between. The CDR3 region has the DNA TGTGCCAGCAGCTTGGCGCGGGACACAGATACGCAGTATTTT. It specifies CASSLARDTDTQYF.

The chain joins TRBV11-3 to TRBJ1-1; a weak D match, TRBD1 (5 bases). Germline CDR1 is SGHNT and CDR2 is YENEEA. Trimming cost V 7 bases and J 5 bases, with 17 bases left between them. CDR3 length: 14 amino acids. CDR3 in DNA: TGTGCCAGCACCAAGACAGCAGGTCCGACTGAAGCTTTCTTT. Its translation: CASTKTAGPTEAFF.

The chain uses TRBV29-1 and TRBJ1-4; no clear D. The CDR3 covers 11 residues. With 3 bases removed from V and 6 bases from J, the gap between germline ends came to 5 bases. CDR1 and CDR2 from the germline V gene are SQVTM and ANQGSEA. Here the CDR3 reads CSVEIYEKLFF. DNA of the CDR3: TGCAGCGTTGAGATCTATGAAAAACTGTTTTTT.

The chain is built from TRBV6-2 or TRBV6-3 and TRBJ2-2; 11 bases agree with TRBD2. Unmatched junction bases numbered 4, after V lost 2 bases and J lost 2 bases. Germline CDR1 MNHEY, CDR2 SVGEGT. CDR3 length: 17 residues. The CDR3 reads CASSYPGTSGNTGELFF. CDR3 coding DNA: TGTGCCAGCAGTTACCCCGGGACTAGCGGAAACACCGGGGAGCTGTTTTTT.

V usage is TRBV19 and J usage is TRBJ1-5, with D tentatively TRBD1 (6 bases). The length of the CDR3 is 15 residues. Germline V gene sequence: CDR1 LNHDA, CDR2 SQIVND (reference sequence). V gave up 6 bases and J gave up 7 bases, with 19 bases separating them. DNA of the CDR3: TGTGCCAGTAGCCGATATACAGGGAAAGGGCAGCCCCAGCATTTT. As protein: CASSRYTGKGQPQHF.

V is TRBV6-1 and J is TRBJ2-3, with D unclear. This CDR3 spans 15 amino acids. CDR1 is MNHNS, CDR2 SASEGT, per germline. Trimming took off 6 bases at V and 1 base at J, with 14 bases between the two ends. The CDR3 region has the DNA TGTGCCAGCAGAAAGACCCCCTGGGGCACAGATACGCAGTATTTT. Its translation: CASRKTPWGTDTQYF.

The chain has TRBV7-9 and TRBJ1-5; D is ambiguous. The V end lost 1 base, the J end lost 0 bases, and 4 bases lay between the germline ends. CDR1 is SEHNR, CDR2 FQNEAQ, per germline (reference sequence). This CDR3 region has 14 residues. The CDR3 reads CASSLEISNQPQHF. The CDR3 nucleotides are TGTGCCAGCAGCTTAGAGATTAGCAATCAGCCCCAGCATTTT.

This clonotype was seen more than once but under ten times. The chain has TRBV5-6 and TRBJ2-7, with 10 bases fitting TRBD1. This CDR3 has 14 amino acids. Germline-derived CDR1 and CDR2 are SGHDT and YYEEEE. The trim removed 2 bases at V and 3 bases at J, leaving 2 bases unmatched. This CDR3 reads CASSLGTGVYEQYV. The CDR3 DNA reads as TGTGCCAGCAGCTTAGGGACAGGGGTCTACGAGCAGTACGTC.

This chain links TRBV29-1 with TRBJ2-5; 10 bases fit TRBD2. The CDR3 is 13 amino acids. Per germline, CDR1 SQVTM and CDR2 ANQGSEA. V shed 7 bases, J shed 4 bases, and the junction held 6 bases outside the gene matches. This CDR3 reads CSAPSGGVETQYF. For the CDR3, the DNA is TGCAGCGCCCCTAGCGGGGGTGTAGAGACCCAGTACTTC.

The rearrangement joins TRBV14 to TRBJ2-5; D is possibly TRBD1 (5 bases). The germline CDR1 and CDR2 sequences are SGHDN and FVKESK. The CDR3 loop spans 16 amino acids. Trimming removed 0 bases from V and 5 bases from J, with 16 bases in between. This CDR3 is CASSQEGAFQSETQYF. The CDR3, as DNA: TGTGCCAGCAGCCAAGAAGGGGCATTCCAGAGCGAGACCCAGTACTTC.

The table lists this clonotype with a few counts. V is TRBV6-5 and J is TRBJ1-5, with D possibly matching TRBD1 (6 bases). This CDR3 has 14 amino acids. V dropped 2 bases and J dropped 5 bases, with 10 bases sitting between them. CDR1 and CDR2 from the germline V gene are MNHEY and SVGAGI. CDR3 DNA sequence: TGTGCCAGCAGTTACGAGGACAGTTATCAGCCCCAGCATTTT. It codes for CASSYEDSYQPQHF.